Below are 20 T cell receptor beta chains sequenced from a single sample in a study of identical twins. TCRdb passed the 5' RACE reads through MiXCR, listing each CDR3 protein once. The profile shows approximately 500,000 distinct CDR3 sequences, roughly a quarter of them singletons. The sample was also reused in another study, on T cells expressing NK-cell markers.

Input material: CD4+ T cells sorted from blood. These receptor sequences come from a woman younger than 35 in good health.

In DNA form, the CDR3 reads TGCAGTGCTAGAGGACGACAGGGATCCTACGAGCAGTACTTC. It codes for CSARGRQGSYEQYF. The V call is TRBV20-1, the J call TRBJ2-7, with 7 bases aligning to TRBD1. J was trimmed by 1 base and V by 1 base; bases with no gene match: 4. This CDR3 comprises 14 residues. Looked up from germline, CDR1 is DFQATT and CDR2 is SNEGSKA (reference sequence).

J is TRBJ1-4 and V is TRBV29-1; 7 nucleotides line up with TRBD1. The CDR3 has 12 residues. Germline CDR1 SQVTM, CDR2 ANQGSEA. The J segment lost 7 bases and the V segment lost 7 bases, leaving 6 bases of the junction unmatched. CDR3 amino acids: CSARTGGEKLFF. CDR3 nucleotides: TGCAGCGCTCGGACAGGAGGTGAAAAACTGTTTTTT.

This clonotype appeared a few times. The chain is built from TRBV20-1 and TRBJ2-3; D is undetermined. The CDR3 loop spans 12 amino acids. The V end was cut by 4 bases, the J end by 2 bases, with 7 bases between. Per the germline V gene, CDR1 is DFQATT and CDR2 is SNEGSKA (reference sequence). As DNA, the CDR3 is TGCAGTGCTACCGAATTCACAGATACGCAGTATTTT. Translated: CSATEFTDTQYF.

This clonotype came up a few times. This chain uses TRBV20-1 with TRBJ1-1; a weak D match, TRBD1 (5 bases). This CDR3 contains 15 residues. From germline, CDR1 is DFQATT and CDR2 SNEGSKA (reference sequence). The V end lost 3 bases, the J end lost 2 bases, and 16 bases lay between the germline ends. CDR3 bases: TGCAGTGCTAGCTCTCCGGGGGTTTCAAACACTGAAGCTTTCTTT. Protein: CSASSPGVSNTEAFF.

This chain joins TRBV6-1 and TRBJ2-1, with D perhaps matching TRBD2 (5 bases). Per the germline V gene, CDR1 is MNHNS and CDR2 is SASEGT. With 7 bases removed from V and 10 bases from J, the gap between germline ends came to 20 bases. The CDR3 runs to 14 residues. CDR3 in DNA: TGTGCCAGCAACCAGGACCGACTTAGCGTGGAGCAGTTCTTC. Protein sequence: CASNQDRLSVEQFF.

Only a few counts were recorded for this clonotype. This sequence joins TRBV2 and TRBJ2-1; 11 nucleotides match TRBD2. The CDR3 runs to 15 residues. The J segment lost 9 bases and the V segment lost 4 bases, leaving 8 bases of the junction unmatched. Germline lookup yields CDR1 SNHLY and CDR2 FYNNEI. The CDR3 sequence: CASSVDSGGAVEQFF. The CDR3 region has the DNA TGTGCCAGCAGTGTTGATAGCGGGGGGGCAGTTGAGCAGTTCTTC.

This clonotype was detected a few times. The chain has TRBV18 and TRBJ2-1, with 7 positions matching TRBD2. After removal of 3 bases from V and 3 bases from J, the junction contained 14 bases not matched to a gene. The germline V gene encodes CDR1 KGHSH and CDR2 LQKENI. The CDR3 covers 18 residues. The CDR3 protein is CASSPLRVAGPDYNEQFF. DNA for the CDR3: TGTGCCAGCTCACCCCTGAGGGTAGCGGGCCCCGACTACAATGAGCAGTTCTTC. Full variable domain (missing parts from reference TRBV18 and TRBJ2-1): NAGVMQNPRHLVRRRGQEARLRCSPMKGHSHVYWYRQLPEEGLKFMVYLQKENIIDESGMPKERFSAEFPKEGPSILRIQQVVRGDSAAYFCASSPLRVAGPDYNEQFFGPGTRLTVL.

In this sample, this clonotype turned up a few times. The gene calls are TRBV20-1 and TRBJ2-1, with 8 nucleotides matching TRBD2. The length of the CDR3 is 13 residues. Looked up from germline, CDR1 is DFQATT and CDR2 is SNEGSKA (reference sequence). Trimming cost V 3 bases and J 10 bases; bases outside gene matches: 8. The CDR3 DNA is TGCAGTGCTAGCGCCGGGACTAGAGACGAGCAGTTCTTC. Translating it yields CSASAGTRDEQFF.

At least ten counts were recorded for this clonotype. J is TRBJ1-1 and V is TRBV11-2; D not resolved. CDR1 and CDR2 (germline): SGHAT, FQNNGV. The V end was cut by 0 bases, the J end by 4 bases, with 12 bases between. CDR3 length: 15 residues. The DNA of the CDR3 is TGTGCCAGCAGCTTAGATCCGGGAGGACCCACTGAAGCTTTCTTT. It is translated as CASSLDPGGPTEAFF.

This clonotype was picked up many times. This chain links TRBV5-1 with TRBJ1-2; D remains ambiguous. This CDR3 contains 15 residues. Trimming took 4 bases from V and 2 from J, leaving 15 bases between them. Germline values: CDR1 SGHRS, CDR2 YFSETQ. For the CDR3, the DNA is TGCGCCAGCAGCCTGAACCCCATAGAAAACTATGGCTACACCTTC. Residues: CASSLNPIENYGYTF.

The chain joins TRBV7-2 to TRBJ2-5; tentatively, D is TRBD2 (6 bases). V lost 0 bases to trimming and J lost 0 bases, with 14 bases between them. Germline V gene lookup returns CDR1 SGHTA and CDR2 FQGNSA. The CDR3 contains 17 residues. CDR3 bases: TGTGCCAGCAGCTTAGCGCTTACACTAGCCCACCAAGAGACCCAGTACTTC. It is translated as CASSLALTLAHQETQYF.

This clonotype was seen a handful of times. The rearrangement links TRBV12-3 or TRBV12-4 to TRBJ1-5, with 9 bases that match TRBD1. The CDR3 loop spans 15 amino acids. V was pared by 7 bases and J by 4 bases, with 8 bases of the junction left unmatched. CDR3 DNA: TGTGCCAGCACCCCGGACAGGGGTGGAAATCAGCCCCAGCATTTT. It is translated as CASTPDRGGNQPQHF.

This clonotype was seen a handful of times. V is TRBV3-1 and J is TRBJ2-1; D is perhaps TRBD2 (6 bases). V gave up 4 bases and J gave up 2 bases, with 12 bases separating them. The CDR3 consists of 15 residues. Germline CDR1 LGHDT, CDR2 YNNKEL (reference sequence). The CDR3 coding sequence is TGTGCCAGCAGCCTCAGGAGGGTCGCCTACAATGAGCAGTTCTTC. Translated: CASSLRRVAYNEQFF.

The chain has TRBV10-3 and TRBJ1-2; no clear D. The CDR3 has 13 residues. V was pared by 8 bases and J by 2 bases, with 12 bases between. CDR1 is ENHRY and CDR2 is SYGVKD in the germline V gene. CDR3 region: CAIRLDENYGYTF. CDR3 nucleotide sequence: TGTGCCATCCGTCTCGACGAGAACTATGGCTACACCTTC.

This clonotype has only a few counts. V and J are TRBV7-2 and TRBJ2-7; D perhaps matches TRBD1 (6 bases). The ends were cut back, 1 base at V and 5 bases at J, with 15 bases in the middle. CDR1 and CDR2 (germline): SGHTA, FQGNSA. This CDR3 spans 15 amino acids. The CDR3 nucleotides read TGTGCCAGCAGCTTAGTAGAAGGGGACACTCACGAGCAGTACTTC. Its translation: CASSLVEGDTHEQYF.

This clonotype showed up just a few times. V and J are TRBV7-9 and TRBJ1-2, with D hard to call. The germline V gene encodes CDR1 SEHNR and CDR2 FQNEAQ (reference sequence). Trimming stripped 8 bases from V and 0 bases from J, with 13 bases between. This CDR3 region has 14 residues. In DNA, the CDR3 is TGTGCCAGCCGAGGAAGTCTAGCTAACTATGGCTACACCTTC. Translated: CASRGSLANYGYTF.

The chain has TRBV7-9 and TRBJ1-3; TRBD1 is a possible D gene (5 bases). Germline loops: CDR1 SEHNR, CDR2 FQNEAQ (reference sequence). V was clipped by 5 bases and J by 2 bases, with 13 bases between them. This CDR3 is 15 amino acids long. CDR3 protein: CASSTWGGAGNTIYF. DNA for the CDR3: TGTGCCAGCAGCACCTGGGGGGGAGCTGGAAACACCATATATTTT. The full variable domain, its missing parts supplied by reference TRBV7-9 and TRBJ1-3, is DTGVSQNPRHKITKRGQNVTFRCDPISEHNRLYWYRQTLGQGPEFLTYFQNEAQLEKSRLLSDRFSAERPKGSFSTLEIQRTEQGDSAMYLCASSTWGGAGNTIYFGEGSWLTVV.

This clonotype was picked up a small number of times. The chain uses TRBV5-1 and TRBJ2-3, with 10 bases fitting TRBD2. J was trimmed by 0 bases and V by 4 bases; bases with no gene match: 5. Germline V gives CDR1 SGHRS, CDR2 YFSETQ. The CDR3 has 16 residues. The CDR3: CASSILAGLSTDTQYF. DNA for the CDR3: TGCGCCAGCAGCATACTAGCGGGGCTTAGCACAGATACGCAGTATTTT.

This clonotype came up a few times. This chain connects TRBV20-1 to TRBJ2-7, with D tentatively TRBD2 (6 bases). V lost 0 bases and J 0 bases, leaving 15 bases between the germline ends. The CDR3 is 16 residues long. The germline CDR1 and CDR2 sequences are DFQATT and SNEGSKA (reference sequence). CDR3 loop: CSARDHTGGTSYEQYF. In DNA form, the CDR3 reads TGCAGTGCTAGAGATCACACAGGCGGGACCTCCTACGAGCAGTACTTC.

This chain uses TRBV7-8 with TRBJ2-7; 9 bases map to TRBD2. J lost 9 bases, V lost 5 bases, and 17 bases had no gene match. This CDR3 has 16 residues. Germline CDR1 SGHVS, CDR2 FQNEAQ. The CDR3, as DNA: TGTGCCAGCAGCGCCTCCGGTTTAGCGGGAGTAAATTGGCAGTACTTC. Its translation is CASSASGLAGVNWQYF.